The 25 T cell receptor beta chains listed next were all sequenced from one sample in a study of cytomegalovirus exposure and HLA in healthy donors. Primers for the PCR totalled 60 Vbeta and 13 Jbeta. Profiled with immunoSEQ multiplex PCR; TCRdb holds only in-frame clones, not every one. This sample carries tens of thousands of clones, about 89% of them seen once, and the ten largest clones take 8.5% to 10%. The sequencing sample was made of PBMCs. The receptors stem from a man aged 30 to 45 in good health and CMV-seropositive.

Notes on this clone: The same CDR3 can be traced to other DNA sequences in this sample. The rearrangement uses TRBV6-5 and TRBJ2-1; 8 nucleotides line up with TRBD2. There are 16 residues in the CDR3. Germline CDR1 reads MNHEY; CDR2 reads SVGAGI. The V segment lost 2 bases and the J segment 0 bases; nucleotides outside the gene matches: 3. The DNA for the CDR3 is TGTGCCAGCAGTTACAGCGGGGGCAGCTCCTACAATGAGCAGTTCTTC. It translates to CASSYSGGSSYNEQFF.

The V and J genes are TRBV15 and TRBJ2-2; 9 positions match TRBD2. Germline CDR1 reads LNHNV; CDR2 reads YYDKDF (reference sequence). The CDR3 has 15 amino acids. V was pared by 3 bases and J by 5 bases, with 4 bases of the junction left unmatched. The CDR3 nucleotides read TGTGCCACCAGCAGCCAGAGCGGGAGGACCGGGGAGCTGTTTTTT. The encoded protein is CATSSQSGRTGELFF.

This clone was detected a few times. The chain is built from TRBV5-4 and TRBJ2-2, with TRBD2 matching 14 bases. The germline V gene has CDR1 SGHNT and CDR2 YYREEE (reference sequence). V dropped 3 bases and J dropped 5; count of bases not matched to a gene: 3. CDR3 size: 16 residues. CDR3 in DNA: TGTGCCAGCAGCTCCCGACTAGCGGGAGGGACCGGGGAGCTGTTTTTT. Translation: CASSSRLAGGTGELFF.

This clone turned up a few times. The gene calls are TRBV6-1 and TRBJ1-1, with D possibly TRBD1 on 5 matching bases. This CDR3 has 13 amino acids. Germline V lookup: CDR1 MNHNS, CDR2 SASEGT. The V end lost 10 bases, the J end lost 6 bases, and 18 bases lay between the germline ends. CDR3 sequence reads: CATVTRRGAEAFF. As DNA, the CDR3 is TGTGCCACCGTGACCAGGCGGGGGGCTGAAGCTTTCTTT.

CDR3 DNA sequence: TGTGCCAGCAGTTCCATGGGACTAGCGGGAGGGACGGGTGAGACCCAGTACTTC. As protein: CASSSMGLAGGTGETQYF. This rearrangement joins TRBV28 to TRBJ2-5; 16 bases match TRBD2. V dropped 4 bases and J dropped 5; count of bases not matched to a gene: 10. Germline V gene sequence: CDR1 MDHEN, CDR2 SYDVKM. The CDR3 sequence is 18 residues long.

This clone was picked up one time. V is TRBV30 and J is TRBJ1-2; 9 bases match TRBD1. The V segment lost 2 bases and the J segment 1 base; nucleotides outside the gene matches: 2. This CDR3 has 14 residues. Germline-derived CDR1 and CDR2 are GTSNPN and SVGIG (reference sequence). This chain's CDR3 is CAWSTDRGNYGYTF. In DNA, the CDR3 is TGTGCCTGGAGTACGGACAGGGGTAACTATGGCTACACCTTC.

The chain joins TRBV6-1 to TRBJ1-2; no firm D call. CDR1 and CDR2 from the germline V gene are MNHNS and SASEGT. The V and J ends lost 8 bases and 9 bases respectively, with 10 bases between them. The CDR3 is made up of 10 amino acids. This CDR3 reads CASGGDRYTF. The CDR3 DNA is TGTGCCAGCGGCGGGGATCGCTACACCTTC.

The CDR3 coding sequence is TGTGCCAGCAGGGCAAGGGGGCTTACCACCGGGGAGCTGTTTTTT. Its protein product is CASRARGLTTGELFF. The chain is built from TRBV28 and TRBJ2-2; 7 bases align to TRBD1. After removal of 6 bases from V and 4 bases from J, the junction contained 8 bases not matched to a gene. CDR3 length: 15 residues. CDR1 MDHEN and CDR2 SYDVKM come from the germline V gene. The full variable domain, rest sourced from reference TRBV28 and TRBJ2-2, is DVKVTQSSRYLVKRTGEKVFLECVQDMDHENMFWYRQDPGLGLRLIYFSYDVKMKEKGDIPEGYSVSREKKERFSLILESASTNQTSMYLCASRARGLTTGELFFGEGSRLTVL.

In DNA, the CDR3 is TGTGCCTGCTACAGGGCGGGCTCCTACGAGCAGTACTTC. Translating gives CACYRAGSYEQYF. The J gene is TRBJ2-7, the V gene TRBV28, with D possibly being TRBD1 (6 bases). Trimming removed 11 bases from V and 0 bases from J, with 14 bases in between. The length of the CDR3 is 13 residues. Germline values: CDR1 MDHEN, CDR2 SYDVKM.

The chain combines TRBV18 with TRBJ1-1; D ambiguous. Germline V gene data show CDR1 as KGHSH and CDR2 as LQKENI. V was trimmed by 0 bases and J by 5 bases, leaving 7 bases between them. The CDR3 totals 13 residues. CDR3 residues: CASSPPERTEAFF. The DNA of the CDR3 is TGTGCCAGCTCACCACCGGAGAGGACTGAAGCTTTCTTT.

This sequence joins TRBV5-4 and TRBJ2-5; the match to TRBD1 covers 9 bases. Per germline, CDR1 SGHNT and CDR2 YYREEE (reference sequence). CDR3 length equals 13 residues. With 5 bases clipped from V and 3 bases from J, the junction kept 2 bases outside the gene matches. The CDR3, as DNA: TGTGCCAGCAGGGGACAGGGTAAAGAGACCCAGTACTTC. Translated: CASRGQGKETQYF.

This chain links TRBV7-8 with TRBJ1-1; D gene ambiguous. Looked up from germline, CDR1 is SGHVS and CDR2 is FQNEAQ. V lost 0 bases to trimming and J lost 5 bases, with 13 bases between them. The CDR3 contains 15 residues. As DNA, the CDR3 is TGTGCCAGCAGCTTAGCGAGAGGGCCCGGGACTGAAGCTTTCTTT. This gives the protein CASSLARGPGTEAFF. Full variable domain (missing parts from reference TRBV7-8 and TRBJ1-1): GAGVSQSPRYKVAKRGQDVALRCDPISGHVSLFWYQQALGQGPEFLTYFQNEAQLDKSGLPSDRFFAERPEGSVSTLKIQRTQQEDSAVYLCASSLARGPGTEAFFGQGTRLTVV.

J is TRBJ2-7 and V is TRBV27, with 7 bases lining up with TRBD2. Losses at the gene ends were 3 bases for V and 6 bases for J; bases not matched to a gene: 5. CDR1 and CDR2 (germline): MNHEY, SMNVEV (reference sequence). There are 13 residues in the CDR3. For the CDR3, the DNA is TGTGCCAGCAGTTTCGGGGGAGGGAGCGAGCAGTACTTC. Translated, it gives CASSFGGGSEQYF.

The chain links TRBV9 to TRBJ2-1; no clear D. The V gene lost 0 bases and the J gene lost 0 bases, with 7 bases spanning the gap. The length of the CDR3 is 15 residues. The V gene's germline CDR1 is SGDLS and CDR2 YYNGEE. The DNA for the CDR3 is TGTGCCAGCAGCGTAGGTAGTAGCTCCTACAATGAGCAGTTCTTC. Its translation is CASSVGSSSYNEQFF. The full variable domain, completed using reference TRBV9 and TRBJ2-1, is DSGVTQTPKHLITATGQRVTLRCSPRSGDLSVYWYQQSLDQGLQFLIQYYNGEERAKGNILERFSAQQFPDLHSELNLSSLELGDSALYFCASSVGSSSYNEQFFGPGTRLTVL.

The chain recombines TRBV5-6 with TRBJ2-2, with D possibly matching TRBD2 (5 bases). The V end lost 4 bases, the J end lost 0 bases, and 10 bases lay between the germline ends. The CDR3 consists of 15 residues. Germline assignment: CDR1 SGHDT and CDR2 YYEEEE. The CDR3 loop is CASSQDFTNTGELFF. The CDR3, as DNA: TGTGCCAGCAGCCAGGACTTTACGAACACCGGGGAGCTGTTTTTT. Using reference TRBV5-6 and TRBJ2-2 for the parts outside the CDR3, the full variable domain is DAGVTQSPTHLIKTRGQQVTLRCSPKSGHDTVSWYQQALGQGPQFIFQYYEEEERQRGNFPDRFSGHQFPNYSSELNVNALLLGDSALYLCASSQDFTNTGELFFGEGSRLTVL.

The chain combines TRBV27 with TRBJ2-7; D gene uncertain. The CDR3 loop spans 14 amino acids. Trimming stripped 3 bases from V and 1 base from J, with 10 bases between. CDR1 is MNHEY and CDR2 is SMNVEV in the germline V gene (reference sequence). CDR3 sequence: CASSFGSASYEQYF. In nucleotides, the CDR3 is TGTGCCAGCAGTTTCGGTTCTGCTTCCTACGAGCAGTACTTC.

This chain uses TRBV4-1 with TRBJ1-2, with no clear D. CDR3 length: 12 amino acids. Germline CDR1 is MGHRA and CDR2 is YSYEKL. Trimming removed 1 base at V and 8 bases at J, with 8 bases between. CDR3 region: CASSQGHRGYTF. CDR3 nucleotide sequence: TGCGCCAGCAGCCAAGGACATAGAGGCTACACCTTC.

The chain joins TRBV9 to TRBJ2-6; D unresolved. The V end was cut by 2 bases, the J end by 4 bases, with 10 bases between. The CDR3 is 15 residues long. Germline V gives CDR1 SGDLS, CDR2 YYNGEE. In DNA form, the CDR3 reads TGTGCCAGCAGCGTCCTGACTGGGGGGGCCAACGTCCTGACTTTC. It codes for CASSVLTGGANVLTF.

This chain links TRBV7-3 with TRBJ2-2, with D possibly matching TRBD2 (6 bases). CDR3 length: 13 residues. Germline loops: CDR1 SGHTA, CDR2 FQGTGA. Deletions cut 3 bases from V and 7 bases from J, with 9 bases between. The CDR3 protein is CASSFGEVGELFF. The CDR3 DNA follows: TGTGCCAGCAGCTTCGGGGAGGTCGGGGAGCTGTTTTTT.

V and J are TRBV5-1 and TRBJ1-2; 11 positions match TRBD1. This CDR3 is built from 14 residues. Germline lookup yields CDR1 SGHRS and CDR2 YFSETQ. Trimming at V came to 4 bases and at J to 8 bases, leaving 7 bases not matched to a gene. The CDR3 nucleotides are TGCGCCAGCAGCCGTGGACAGGGGGCGGAGGGCTACACCTTC. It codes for CASSRGQGAEGYTF.

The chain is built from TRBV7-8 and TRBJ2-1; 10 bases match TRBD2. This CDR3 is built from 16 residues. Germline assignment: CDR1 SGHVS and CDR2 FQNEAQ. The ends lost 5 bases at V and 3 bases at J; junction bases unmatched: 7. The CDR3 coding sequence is TGTGCCAGCAGCCTAAACCGACTAGCGGGCTACAATGAGCAGTTCTTC. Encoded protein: CASSLNRLAGYNEQFF.

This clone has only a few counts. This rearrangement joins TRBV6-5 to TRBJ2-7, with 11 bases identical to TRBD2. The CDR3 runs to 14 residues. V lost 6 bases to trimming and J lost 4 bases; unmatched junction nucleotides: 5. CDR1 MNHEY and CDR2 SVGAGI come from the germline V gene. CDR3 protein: CASRVGLAVYEQYF. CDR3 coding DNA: TGTGCCAGCAGGGTGGGACTAGCGGTTTACGAGCAGTACTTC.

CDR3 loop: CASTQGSANYGYTF. The CDR3 DNA reads TGTGCCAGCACACAGGGATCGGCTAACTATGGCTACACCTTC. The chain joins TRBV28 to TRBJ1-2; D is possibly TRBD1 (6 bases). V lost 7 bases and J 0 bases, leaving 12 bases between the germline ends. Per germline, CDR1 MDHEN and CDR2 SYDVKM. There are 14 residues in the CDR3.

Written as DNA, the CDR3 is TGTGCCAGCAGCTTGACAGGGGTCCTTACCGAGACCCAGTACTTC. This sequence encodes CASSLTGVLTETQYF. This chain connects TRBV5-6 to TRBJ2-5, with 7 bases lining up with TRBD1. This CDR3 spans 15 amino acids. The ends lost 1 base at V and 5 bases at J; junction bases unmatched: 8. CDR1 is SGHDT, CDR2 YYEEEE, per germline.

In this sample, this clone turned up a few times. The CDR3 loop is CAISRTSEGYEQYF. The CDR3 region has the DNA TGTGCCATCAGCCGGACTAGCGAGGGCTACGAGCAGTACTTC. This chain connects TRBV10-3 to TRBJ2-5; 9 bases map to TRBD2. The J call may be faulty, since TRBJ2-7 better matches the DNA end. Germline values: CDR1 ENHRY, CDR2 SYGVKD. The CDR3 sequence is 14 residues long.